This T cell receptor beta chain was documented in a study of naive and memory T cell subsets. Study results and caveats: Especially in CD8 cells, naive repertoires contained a few larger clonotypes, possibly CD45RA-re-expressing memory cells.

The table lists this clonotype with a few counts. Its antigen is not identified. Two oligonucleotides, mixed equimolar, formed the beta constant-region primer covering TRBC1 and TRBC2. TCRdb recomputed calls from the UMI-ligation and nested PCR reads with MiXCR, one row per CDR3 protein. The sample holds under 150,000 distinct CDR3 sequences, approximately 15% seen once. Germline V CDR1 and CDR2: WSHSY, SAAADI. The CDR3 spans 15 residues. V lost 4 bases, J lost 10 bases, and 12 bases stayed unmatched. What was sequenced was naive CD4+ T cells from blood. This TCR was sampled from a human donor in good health. V is TRBV10-2 and J is TRBJ1-5, with 8 bases that match TRBD1. The CDR3 spells CASSAMDREAGPQHF. In DNA form, the CDR3 reads TGCGCCAGCAGTGCTATGGACAGGGAAGCTGGCCCCCAGCATTTT.